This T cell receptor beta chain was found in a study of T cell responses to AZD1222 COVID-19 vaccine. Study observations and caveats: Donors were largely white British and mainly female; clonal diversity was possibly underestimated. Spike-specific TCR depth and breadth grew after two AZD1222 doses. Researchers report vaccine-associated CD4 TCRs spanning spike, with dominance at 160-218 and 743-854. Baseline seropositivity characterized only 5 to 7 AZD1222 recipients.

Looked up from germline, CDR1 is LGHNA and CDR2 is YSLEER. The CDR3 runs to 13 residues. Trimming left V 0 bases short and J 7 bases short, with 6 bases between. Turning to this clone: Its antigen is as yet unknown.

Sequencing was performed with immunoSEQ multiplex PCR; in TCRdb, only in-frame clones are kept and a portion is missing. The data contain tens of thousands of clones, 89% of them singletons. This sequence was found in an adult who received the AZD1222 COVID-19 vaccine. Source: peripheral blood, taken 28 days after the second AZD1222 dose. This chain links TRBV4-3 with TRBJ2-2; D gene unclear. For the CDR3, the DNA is TGCGCCAGCAGCCAAGATAGAGTCGGGGAGCTGTTTTTT. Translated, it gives CASSQDRVGELFF.